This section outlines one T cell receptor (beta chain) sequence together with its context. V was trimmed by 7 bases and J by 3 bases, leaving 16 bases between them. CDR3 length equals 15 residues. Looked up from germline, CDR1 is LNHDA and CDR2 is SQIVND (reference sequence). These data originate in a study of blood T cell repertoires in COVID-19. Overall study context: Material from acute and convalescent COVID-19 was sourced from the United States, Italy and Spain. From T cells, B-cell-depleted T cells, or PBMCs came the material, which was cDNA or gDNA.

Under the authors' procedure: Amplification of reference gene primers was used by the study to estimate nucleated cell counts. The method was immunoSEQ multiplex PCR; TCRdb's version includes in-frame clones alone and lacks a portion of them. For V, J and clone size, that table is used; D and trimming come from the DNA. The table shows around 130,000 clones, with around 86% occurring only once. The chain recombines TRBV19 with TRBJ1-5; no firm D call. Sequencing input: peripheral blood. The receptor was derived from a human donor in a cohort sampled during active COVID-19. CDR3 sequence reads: CASNRELNVNQPQHF. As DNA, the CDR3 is TGTGCCAGTAATCGGGAGCTCAATGTCAATCAGCCCCAGCATTTT.